One and the same sample provided the 6 T cell receptor beta chains below, sequenced in a study of blood T cell repertoires in COVID-19. Generated by immunoSEQ multiplex PCR, the TCRdb table keeps only in-frame clones and is missing some. Of hundreds of thousands of clones in the sample, roughly nine tenths were seen once. Sequenced sample: PBMCs or T cells enriched from blood (not recorded which). Source of these receptors: a man aged 55 to 69 who had recovered from COVID-19.

V is TRBV9 and J is TRBJ2-7; 12 nucleotides align to TRBD2. The V gene's germline CDR1 is SGDLS and CDR2 YYNGEE. V lost 2 bases and J lost 2; bases outside the gene matches: 5. The CDR3 covers 16 residues. CDR3 in DNA: TGTGCCAGCAGCGTTTTTCCTAGCGGGAGGGCCTACGAGCAGTACTTC. Its protein is CASSVFPSGRAYEQYF.

This sequence joins TRBV7-8 and TRBJ2-5; 7 bases map to TRBD1. Germline CDR1 SGHVS, CDR2 FQNEAQ. Trimming removed 5 bases from V and 1 base from J; junction bases left unmatched: 10. This CDR3 comprises 16 residues. CDR3 DNA sequence: TGTGCCAGCAGCGCCTACAGGGGTCGAGTCCAAGAGACCCAGTACTTC. It translates to CASSAYRGRVQETQYF.

The J gene is TRBJ1-6, the V gene TRBV9, with TRBD1 matching over 9 bases. V shed 4 bases and J 0 bases; nucleotides not matched to a gene: 5. The V gene's germline CDR1 is SGDLS and CDR2 YYNGEE. This CDR3 has 17 residues. The CDR3 sequence is CASSTGGGSSYNSPLHF. The CDR3 nucleotides read TGTGCCAGCAGCACAGGGGGCGGCAGCTCCTATAATTCACCCCTCCACTTT.

CDR3 nucleotide sequence: TGTGCCAGCAGTCCCTTTGGACAGGGTTACACCTACGAGCAGTACTTC. Encoded protein: CASSPFGQGYTYEQYF. The chain combines TRBV27 with TRBJ2-7; 8 nucleotides agree with TRBD1. Unmatched junction bases numbered 11, after V lost 5 bases and J lost 2 bases. CDR1 and CDR2 (germline): MNHEY, SMNVEV (reference sequence). The CDR3 has 16 amino acids.

V and J are TRBV29-1 and TRBJ1-5; TRBD1 aligns across 10 bases. Germline-derived CDR1 and CDR2 are SQVTM and ANQGSEA. There are 16 residues in the CDR3. V shed 4 bases and J 1 base; nucleotides not matched to a gene: 7. CDR3 in amino acids: CSVVTGGPISNQPQHF. DNA for the CDR3: TGCAGCGTTGTGACAGGGGGCCCGATCAGCAATCAGCCCCAGCATTTT.

The chain carries TRBV28 and TRBJ1-2; 9 bases map to TRBD1. J lost 7 bases, V lost 5 bases, and 8 bases had no gene match. Germline V gene data show CDR1 as MDHEN and CDR2 as SYDVKM. This CDR3 comprises 14 residues. The CDR3 DNA reads as TGTGCCAGCAGTGAAGGACAGGGGTGGGGTGGCTACACCTTC. It translates to CASSEGQGWGGYTF.